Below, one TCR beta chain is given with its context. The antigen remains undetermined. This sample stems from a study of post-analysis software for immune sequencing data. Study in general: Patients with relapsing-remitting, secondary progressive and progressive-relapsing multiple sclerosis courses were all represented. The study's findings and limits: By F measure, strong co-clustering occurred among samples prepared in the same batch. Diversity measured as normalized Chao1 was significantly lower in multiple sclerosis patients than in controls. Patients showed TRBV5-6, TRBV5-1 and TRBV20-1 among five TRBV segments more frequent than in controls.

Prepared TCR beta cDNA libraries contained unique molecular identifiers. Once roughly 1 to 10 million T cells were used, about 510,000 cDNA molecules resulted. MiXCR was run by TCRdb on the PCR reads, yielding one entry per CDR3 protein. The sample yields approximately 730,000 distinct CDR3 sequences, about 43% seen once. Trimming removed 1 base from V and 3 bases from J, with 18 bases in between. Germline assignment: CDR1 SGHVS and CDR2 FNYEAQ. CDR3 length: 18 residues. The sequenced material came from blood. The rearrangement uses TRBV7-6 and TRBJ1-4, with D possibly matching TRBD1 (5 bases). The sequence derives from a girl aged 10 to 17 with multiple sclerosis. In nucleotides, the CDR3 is TGTGCCAGCAGCTTAGGGGGTTTTCGGGACGCGGCTAATGAAAAACTGTTTTTT. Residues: CASSLGGFRDAANEKLFF.